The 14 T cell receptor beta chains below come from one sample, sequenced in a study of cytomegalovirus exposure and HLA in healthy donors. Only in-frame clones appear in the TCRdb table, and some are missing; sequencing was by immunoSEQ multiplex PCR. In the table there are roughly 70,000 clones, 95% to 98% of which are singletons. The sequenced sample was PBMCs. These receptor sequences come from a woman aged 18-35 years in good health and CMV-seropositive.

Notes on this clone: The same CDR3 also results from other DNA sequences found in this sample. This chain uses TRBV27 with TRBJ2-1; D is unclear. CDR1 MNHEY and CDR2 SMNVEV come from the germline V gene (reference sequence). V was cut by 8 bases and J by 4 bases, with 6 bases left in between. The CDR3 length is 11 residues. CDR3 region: CASSHYNEQFF. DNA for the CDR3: TGTGCCAGCTCACATTACAATGAGCAGTTCTTC.

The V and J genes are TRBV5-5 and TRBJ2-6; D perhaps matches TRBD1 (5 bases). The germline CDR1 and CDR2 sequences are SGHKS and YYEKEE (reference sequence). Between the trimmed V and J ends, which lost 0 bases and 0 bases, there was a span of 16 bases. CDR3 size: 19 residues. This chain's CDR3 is CASSLGFGQGISGANVLTF. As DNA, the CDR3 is TGTGCCAGCAGCTTGGGTTTCGGACAAGGGATCTCTGGGGCCAACGTCCTGACTTTC. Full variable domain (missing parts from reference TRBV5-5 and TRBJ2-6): DAGVTQSPTHLIKTRGQQVTLRCSPISGHKSVSWYQQVLGQGPQFIFQYYEKEERGRGNFPDRFSARQFPNYSSELNVNALLLGDSALYLCASSLGFGQGISGANVLTFGAGSRLTVL.

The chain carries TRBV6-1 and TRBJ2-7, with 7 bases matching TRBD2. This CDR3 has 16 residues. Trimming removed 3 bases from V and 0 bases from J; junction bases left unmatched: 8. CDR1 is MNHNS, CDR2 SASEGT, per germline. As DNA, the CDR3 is TGTGCCAGCAGTGATTTAATCGCGGGAGCCTCCTACGAGCAGTACTTC. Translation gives CASSDLIAGASYEQYF.

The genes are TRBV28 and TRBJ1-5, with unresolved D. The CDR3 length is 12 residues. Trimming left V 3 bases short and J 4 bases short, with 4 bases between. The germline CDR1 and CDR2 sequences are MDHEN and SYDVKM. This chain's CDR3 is CASSFPNQPQHF. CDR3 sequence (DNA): TGTGCCAGCAGTTTCCCGAATCAGCCCCAGCATTTT.

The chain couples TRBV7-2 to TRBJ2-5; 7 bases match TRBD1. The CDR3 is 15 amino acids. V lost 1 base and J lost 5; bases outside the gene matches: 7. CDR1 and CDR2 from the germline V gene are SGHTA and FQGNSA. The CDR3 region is CASSLVTGAVETQYF. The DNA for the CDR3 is TGTGCCAGCAGCTTAGTCACAGGGGCAGTGGAGACCCAGTACTTC.

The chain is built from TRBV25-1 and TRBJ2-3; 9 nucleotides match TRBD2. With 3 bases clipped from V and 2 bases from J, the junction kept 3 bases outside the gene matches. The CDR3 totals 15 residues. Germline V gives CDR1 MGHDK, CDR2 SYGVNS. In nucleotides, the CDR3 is TGTGCCAGCAGTGAGGGACTAGCAGACACAGATACGCAGTATTTT. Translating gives CASSEGLADTDTQYF.

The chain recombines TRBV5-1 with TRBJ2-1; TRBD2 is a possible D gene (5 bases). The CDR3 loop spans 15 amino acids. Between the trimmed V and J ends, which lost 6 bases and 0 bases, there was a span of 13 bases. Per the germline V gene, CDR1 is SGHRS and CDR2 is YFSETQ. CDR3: CASKTAGSSYNEQFF. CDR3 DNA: TGCGCCAGCAAAACCGCGGGCAGCTCCTACAATGAGCAGTTCTTC.

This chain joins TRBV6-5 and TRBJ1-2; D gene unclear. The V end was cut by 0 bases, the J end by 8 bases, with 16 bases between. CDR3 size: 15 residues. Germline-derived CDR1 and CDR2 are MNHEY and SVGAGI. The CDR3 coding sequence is TGTGCCAGCAGTTACTCCCAGCGCTCAGCGGGCGGCTACACCTTC. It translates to CASSYSQRSAGGYTF.

In nucleotides, the CDR3 is TGTGCCAGCAGTCCCATAGCGGGAGGGCTTGGGCAGTACTTC. The encoded protein is CASSPIAGGLGQYF. The chain carries TRBV28 and TRBJ2-7, with 11 bases matching TRBD2. Per germline, CDR1 MDHEN and CDR2 SYDVKM. The CDR3 extends over 14 amino acids. The junction had 9 bases not matched to a gene; V was cut back by 5 bases and J by 9 bases.

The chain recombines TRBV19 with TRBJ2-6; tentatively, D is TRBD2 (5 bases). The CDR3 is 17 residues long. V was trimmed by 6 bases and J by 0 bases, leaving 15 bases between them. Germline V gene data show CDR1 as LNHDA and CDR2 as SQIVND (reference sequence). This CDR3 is CASRYRGESSGANVLTF. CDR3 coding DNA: TGTGCCAGTAGGTATCGGGGTGAAAGCTCTGGGGCCAACGTCCTGACTTTC.

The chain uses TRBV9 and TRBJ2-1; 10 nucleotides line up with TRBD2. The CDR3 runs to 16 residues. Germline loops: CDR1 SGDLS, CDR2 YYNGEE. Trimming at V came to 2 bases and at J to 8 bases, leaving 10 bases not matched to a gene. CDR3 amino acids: CASSVPPSGSIHEQFF. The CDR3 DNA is TGTGCCAGCAGCGTCCCTCCTAGCGGGAGTATTCATGAGCAGTTCTTC.

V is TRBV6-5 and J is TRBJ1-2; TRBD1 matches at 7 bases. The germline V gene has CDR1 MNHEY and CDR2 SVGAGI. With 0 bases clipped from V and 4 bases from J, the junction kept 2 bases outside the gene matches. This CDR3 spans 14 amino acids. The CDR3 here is CASSYSGTAYGYTF. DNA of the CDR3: TGTGCCAGCAGTTACTCCGGGACAGCCTATGGCTACACCTTC.

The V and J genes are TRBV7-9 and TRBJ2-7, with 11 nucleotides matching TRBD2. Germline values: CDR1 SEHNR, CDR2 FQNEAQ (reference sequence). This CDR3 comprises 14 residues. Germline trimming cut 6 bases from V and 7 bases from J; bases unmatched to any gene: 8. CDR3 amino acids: CASSVLAGASEQYF. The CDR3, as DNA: TGTGCCAGCAGTGTACTAGCGGGAGCAAGTGAGCAGTACTTC.

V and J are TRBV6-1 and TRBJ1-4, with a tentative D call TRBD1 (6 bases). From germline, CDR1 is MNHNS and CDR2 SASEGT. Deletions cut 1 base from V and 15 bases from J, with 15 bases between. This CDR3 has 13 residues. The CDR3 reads CASSEGRGRGVFF. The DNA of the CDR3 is TGTGCCAGCAGTGAAGGAAGGGGCAGGGGCGTGTTTTTT.